The 15 T cell receptor beta chains presented below share a single source sample, sequenced in a study of a mutant IDH1 vaccine in newly diagnosed glioma. These receptors' targets are unknown. TCRdb's copy holds only in-frame clones and misses some; the assay was immunoSEQ multiplex PCR. The table lists more than 35,000 clones, about 86% of them singletons. Time point denoted: week 35, safety follow-up. The study gave 300 ug of mutant IDH1 20-mer peptide per vaccine dose, with topical imiquimod. The specimen was PBMCs, collected from a glioma patient whose treatment included an IDH1 peptide vaccine. The source of these receptors is a woman aged 35 to 49 with glioma. Some clones in this sample may be carry-over from other donors' samples.

The chain has TRBV5-5 and TRBJ2-3; no clear D. The CDR3 is 14 amino acids. V dropped 4 bases and J dropped 0 bases, with 9 bases sitting between them. In germline, CDR1 is SGHKS, CDR2 YYEKEE (reference sequence). The CDR3 nucleotides are TGTGCCAGCAGCGAGGTGGTCAGCACAGATACGCAGTATTTT. The encoded protein is CASSEVVSTDTQYF.

This rearrangement joins TRBV11-1 to TRBJ2-2, with TRBD2 identical over 7 bases. The CDR3 sequence is 12 residues long. The germline CDR1 and CDR2 sequences are SGHAT and FQDESV (reference sequence). The ends lost 6 bases at V and 8 bases at J; junction bases unmatched: 3. This CDR3 is CASRAGRGELFF. Written as DNA, the CDR3 is TGTGCCAGCAGGGCCGGGAGGGGGGAGCTGTTTTTT.

The chain couples TRBV5-1 to TRBJ2-1; D ambiguous. Between the trimmed V and J ends, which lost 3 bases and 0 bases, there was a span of 10 bases. CDR1 SGHRS and CDR2 YFSETQ come from the germline V gene. The CDR3 contains 15 residues. CDR3 bases: TGCGCCAGCAGCTCCACTACAAGCTCCTACAATGAGCAGTTCTTC. Residues: CASSSTTSSYNEQFF. Together with reference TRBV5-1 and TRBJ2-1, the CDR3 gives the full variable domain: KAGVTQTPRYLIKTRGQQVTLSCSPISGHRSVSWYQQTPGQGLQFLFEYFSETQRNKGNFPGRFSGRQFSNSRSEMNVSTLELGDSALYLCASSSTTSSYNEQFFGPGTRLTVL.

The J gene is TRBJ2-5, the V gene TRBV27; D is perhaps TRBD2 (5 bases). From germline, CDR1 is MNHEY and CDR2 SMNVEV (reference sequence). The V end was cut by 5 bases, the J end by 5 bases, with 9 bases between. This CDR3 region has 12 residues. The CDR3 is CASSREGETQYF. The CDR3 nucleotides read TGTGCCAGCAGTCGAGAGGGCGAGACCCAGTACTTC.

V is TRBV7-2 and J is TRBJ2-7, with TRBD1 as a possible D gene (5 bases). Germline V gene sequence: CDR1 SGHTA, CDR2 FQGNSA. This CDR3 contains 13 residues. The V and J ends lost 5 bases and 8 bases respectively, with 16 bases between them. CDR3 sequence reads: CASSLRARGQQYF. CDR3 coding DNA: TGTGCCAGCAGCCTTAGAGCTAGGGGCCAGCAGTACTTC.

The genes are TRBV7-2 and TRBJ2-6; no firm D call. Per germline, CDR1 SGHTA and CDR2 FQGNSA. The germline V and J ends were trimmed by 3 bases and 1 base, with 4 bases remaining between them. This CDR3 contains 14 residues. The CDR3 DNA follows: TGTGCCAGCAGCTTCATATCTGGGGCCAACGTCCTGACTTTC. Translated, it gives CASSFISGANVLTF.

In its sample, this clone was seen once. The chain recombines TRBV28 with TRBJ1-2; D remains unclear. Trimming removed 5 bases at V and 2 bases at J, with 9 bases between. CDR3 length: 13 residues. Germline assignment: CDR1 MDHEN and CDR2 SYDVKM. Here the CDR3 reads CASSGTPNYGYTF. CDR3 bases: TGTGCCAGCAGTGGCACGCCGAACTATGGCTACACCTTC.

The chain has TRBV28 and TRBJ1-2; TRBD1 might be the D (5 bases). The CDR3 is 12 residues long. Germline lookup yields CDR1 MDHEN and CDR2 SYDVKM. Trimming shortened V by 6 bases and J by 8 bases, and 13 bases separated the two germline ends. The CDR3 bases are TGTGCCAGCAGAGAACGGAGGGGCGGCTACACCTTC. Translating gives CASRERRGGYTF.

There are a few counts of this clone. The V call is TRBV2, the J call TRBJ1-1, with TRBD1 matching 7 bases. V dropped 10 bases and J dropped 1; count of bases not matched to a gene: 6. The CDR3 runs 13 residues. Germline values: CDR1 SNHLY, CDR2 FYNNEI. The CDR3: CAIFQGGNTEAFF. CDR3 sequence (DNA): TGTGCCATCTTCCAGGGGGGGAACACTGAAGCTTTCTTT.

The chain employs TRBV6-5 and TRBJ2-7; 10 bases map to TRBD1. V lost 4 bases and J lost 4; bases outside the gene matches: 7. This CDR3 contains 15 residues. Germline values: CDR1 MNHEY, CDR2 SVGAGI. This CDR3 is CASSFLGTGVYEQYF. DNA for the CDR3: TGTGCCAGCAGTTTTCTAGGGACAGGGGTGTACGAGCAGTACTTC.

This rearrangement joins TRBV19 to TRBJ2-7; D ambiguous. Germline V gene lookup returns CDR1 LNHDA and CDR2 SQIVND (reference sequence). The CDR3 contains 12 residues. The ends were cut back, 6 bases at V and 4 bases at J, with 10 bases in the middle. Here the CDR3 DNA reads TGTGCCAGTAGGTCAAGGTTTTACGAGCAGTACTTC. Translated, it gives CASRSRFYEQYF.

The sample holds one count of this clone. The CDR3 loop reads CASSVGAGDTGELFF. The CDR3 coding sequence is TGCGCCAGCAGCGTGGGAGCAGGGGACACCGGGGAGCTGTTTTTT. V usage is TRBV5-1 and J usage is TRBJ2-2; tentatively, D is TRBD1 (6 bases). In germline, CDR1 is SGHRS, CDR2 YFSETQ. The CDR3 sequence is 15 residues long. V was trimmed by 4 bases and J by 3 bases, leaving 13 bases between them.

CDR3 loop: CASSVYPRDGRSYEQYF. The CDR3 coding sequence is TGTGCCAGTAGTGTATACCCCCGGGACGGCCGCTCCTACGAGCAGTACTTC. The rearrangement joins TRBV19 to TRBJ2-7, with D possibly being TRBD1 or TRBD2 (5 bases each). Trimming took 5 bases from V and 0 from J, leaving 20 bases between them. Germline V gives CDR1 LNHDA, CDR2 SQIVND (reference sequence). The CDR3 covers 17 residues.

This sequence joins TRBV7-9 and TRBJ1-4; D is perhaps TRBD1 (5 bases). The CDR3 consists of 16 residues. V lost 2 bases to trimming and J lost 0 bases, with 10 bases between them. Germline V lookup: CDR1 SEHNR, CDR2 FQNEAQ (reference sequence). CDR3 nucleotide sequence: TGTGCCAGCAGCTTATCGGGGGGGGCAACTAATGAAAAACTGTTTTTT. Translation: CASSLSGGATNEKLFF.

Details on this clone: The germline gene is not matched at one end of the junction; a read error may be the cause. The J gene is TRBJ2-7, the V gene TRBV7-3, with D possibly being TRBD1 or TRBD2 (5 bases each). Germline CDR1 SGHTA, CDR2 FQGTGA. The CDR3 loop spans 14 amino acids. DNA for the CDR3: TGTGCCAGCAGCCTAACCGGCCGGGACGGCGAGCAGTACTTC. Its protein product is CASSLTGRDGEQYF. The full variable domain, completed using reference TRBV7-3 and TRBJ2-7, is GAGVSQTPSNKVTEKGKYVELRCDPISGHTALYWYRQSLGQGPEFLIYFQGTGAADDSGLPNDRFFAVRPEGSVSTLKIQRTERGDSAVYLCASSLTGRDGEQYFGPGTRLTVT.